This TCR beta chain was identified in a study of blood T cell repertoires in COVID-19. Original data processing: Amplification of reference gene primers provided the estimated nucleated cell counts. Sequencing used immunoSEQ multiplex PCR; TCRdb keeps in-frame clones, though not all of them. For V, J and clone size, that table is used; D and trimming come from the DNA. The sample lists a few hundred thousand clones; 86% were seen once. The material sequenced was peripheral blood. This receptor was taken from a woman in her forties or fifties with acute or convalescent COVID-19.

CDR3 nucleotide sequence: TGTGCCAGCAGTTACTCGAGGGACAGGGGGCGTACCTACAATGAGCAGTTCTTC. As protein: CASSYSRDRGRTYNEQFF. The chain employs TRBV6-2 or TRBV6-3 and TRBJ2-1, with 12 bases identical to TRBD1. This CDR3 comprises 18 residues. Germline CDR1 is MNHEY and CDR2 is SVGEGT. V shed 0 bases, J shed 2 bases, and the junction held 5 bases outside the gene matches.